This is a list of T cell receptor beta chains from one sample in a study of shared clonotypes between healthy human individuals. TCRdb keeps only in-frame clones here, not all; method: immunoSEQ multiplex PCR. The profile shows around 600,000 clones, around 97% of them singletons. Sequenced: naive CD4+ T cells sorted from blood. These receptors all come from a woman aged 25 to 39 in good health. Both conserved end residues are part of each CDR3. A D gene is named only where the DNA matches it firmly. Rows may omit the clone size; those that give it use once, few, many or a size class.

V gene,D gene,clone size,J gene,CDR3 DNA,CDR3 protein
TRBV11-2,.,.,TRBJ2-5,TGTGCCAGCAGCGCGTCAGACAGGCGAGAGACCCAGTACTTC,CASSASDRRETQYF
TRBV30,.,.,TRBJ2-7,TGTGCCTGGAGTGTAAGCGGTTACGAGCAGTACTTC,CAWSVSGYEQYF
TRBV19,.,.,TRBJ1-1,TGTGCCAGTAGTTTCCGTTGGGACATGGTGAACACTGAAGCTTTCTTT,CASSFRWDMVNTEAFF
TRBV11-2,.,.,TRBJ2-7,TGTGCCAGCAGCCCCAGGGAGAACTACGAGCAGTACTTC,CASSPRENYEQYF
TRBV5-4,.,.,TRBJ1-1,TGTGCCAGCAGCTTGGTAGGCCGGGCAAAGGGTGAAGCTTTCTTT,CASSLVGRAKGEAFF
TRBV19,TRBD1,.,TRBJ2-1,TGTGCCAGTAGTATAGGGGCAGGGGGCCTCAATGAGCAGTTCTTC,CASSIGAGGLNEQFF
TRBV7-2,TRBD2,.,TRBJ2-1,TGTGCCAGCAGCTTATCCGCGGGAGCCCACAATGAGCAGTTCTTC,CASSLSAGAHNEQFF
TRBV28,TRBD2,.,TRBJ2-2,TGTGCCAGCAGGCAAAGGGCGGGGGTCACCGGGGAGCTGTTTTTT,CASRQRAGVTGELFF
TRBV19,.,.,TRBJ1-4,TGTGCCAGTAGTATAATCTACCGAGCAACTAATGAAAAACTGTTTTTT,CASSIIYRATNEKLFF
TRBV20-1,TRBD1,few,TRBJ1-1,TGCAGTGCGAGGGGGCATACTGAAGCTTTCTTT,CSARGHTEAFF